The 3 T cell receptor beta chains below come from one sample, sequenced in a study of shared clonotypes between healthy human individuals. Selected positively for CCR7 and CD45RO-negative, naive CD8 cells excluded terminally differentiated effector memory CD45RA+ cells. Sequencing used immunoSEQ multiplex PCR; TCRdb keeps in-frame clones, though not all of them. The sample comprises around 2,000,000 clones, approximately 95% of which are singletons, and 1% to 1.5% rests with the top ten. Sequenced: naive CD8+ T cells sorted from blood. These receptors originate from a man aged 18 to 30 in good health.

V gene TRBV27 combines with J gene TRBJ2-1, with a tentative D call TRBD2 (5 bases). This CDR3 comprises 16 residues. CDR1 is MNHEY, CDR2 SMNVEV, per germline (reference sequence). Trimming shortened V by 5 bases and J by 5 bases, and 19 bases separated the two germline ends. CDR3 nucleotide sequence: TGTGCCAGCAGTCCCTACTGGGGTAGCGTCCACAATGAGCAGTTCTTC. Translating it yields CASSPYWGSVHNEQFF.

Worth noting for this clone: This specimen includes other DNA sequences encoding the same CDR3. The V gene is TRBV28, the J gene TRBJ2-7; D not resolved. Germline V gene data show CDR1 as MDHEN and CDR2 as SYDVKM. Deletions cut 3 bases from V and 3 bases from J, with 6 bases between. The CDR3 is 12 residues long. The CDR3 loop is CASSFVNYEQYF. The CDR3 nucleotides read TGTGCCAGCAGTTTTGTGAACTACGAGCAGTACTTC.

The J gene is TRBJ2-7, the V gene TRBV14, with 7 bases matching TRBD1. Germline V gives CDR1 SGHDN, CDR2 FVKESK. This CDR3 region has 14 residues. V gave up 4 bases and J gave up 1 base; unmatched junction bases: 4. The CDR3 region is CASSPYRGSYEQYF. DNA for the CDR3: TGTGCCAGCAGCCCTTACAGGGGATCCTACGAGCAGTACTTC. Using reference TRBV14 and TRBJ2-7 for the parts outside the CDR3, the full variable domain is EAGVTQFPSHSVIEKGQTVTLRCDPISGHDNLYWYRRVMGKEIKFLLHFVKESKQDESGMPNNRFLAERTGGTYSTLKVQPAELEDSGVYFCASSPYRGSYEQYFGPGTRLTVT.